A single sample gave rise to the 17 T cell receptor beta chains below, sequenced in a study of neurological immune-mediated disorders. Time point noted: longitudinal time-point 3. TCRdb used MiXCR to reprocess the 5' RACE reads, holding one entry per CDR3 protein. The repertoire includes roughly 53,000 distinct CDR3 sequences, roughly 8% of them detected once, and under 2% sits in the top ten. Sequences were obtained from PBMCs. The receptors were gathered from a woman aged 40 to 49 in good health.

This clonotype was seen ten or more times. V gene TRBV7-2 combines with J gene TRBJ1-6, with D possibly being TRBD1 (5 bases). The CDR3 is 15 amino acids. CDR1 is SGHTA, CDR2 FQGNSA, per germline. The germline V and J ends were trimmed by 5 bases and 6 bases, with 14 bases remaining between them. The CDR3: CASSPPGTVNSPLHF. DNA for the CDR3: TGTGCCAGCAGCCCGCCGGGGACGGTTAATTCACCCCTCCACTTT.

This clonotype has at least ten counts. The CDR3 region is CSVVPRTENTEAFF. CDR3 DNA: TGCAGCGTGGTCCCCCGGACAGAGAACACTGAAGCTTTCTTT. The J gene is TRBJ1-1, the V gene TRBV29-1, with D tentatively TRBD1 (6 bases). V shed 6 bases and J shed 1 base, with 15 bases lying between them. Germline assignment: CDR1 SQVTM and CDR2 ANQGSEA. This CDR3 region has 14 residues.

In its sample, this clonotype was seen many times. V is TRBV6-2 or TRBV6-3 and J is TRBJ2-1; D not resolved. CDR3 length: 14 residues. Deletions cut 7 bases from V and 6 bases from J, with 16 bases between. The germline CDR1 and CDR2 sequences are MNHEY and SVGEGT. The CDR3 protein is CASTKPQAPNEQFF. The CDR3, as DNA: TGTGCCAGCACCAAACCTCAGGCCCCCAATGAGCAGTTCTTC.

Concerning this clonotype itself: The germline gene is not matched at one end of the junction; a read error may be the cause. This sequence joins TRBV5-1 and TRBJ1-5, with a weak D call TRBD1 (6 bases). CDR3 length equals 16 residues. Germline-derived CDR1 and CDR2 are SGHRS and YFSETQ. The CDR3 sequence is CTSSQEGGATNQPQHF. CDR3 DNA: TGCACCAGCAGCCAGGAGGGGGGAGCCACCAATCAGCCCCAGCATTTT.

This clonotype has ten or more counts. V and J are TRBV6-2 or TRBV6-3 and TRBJ2-2, with TRBD2 as a possible D gene (6 bases). Germline CDR1 MNHEY, CDR2 SVGEGT. The CDR3 loop spans 15 amino acids. Trimming left V 8 bases short and J 1 base short, with 14 bases between. CDR3: CASYNSGKNTGELFF. As DNA, the CDR3 is TGTGCCAGCTACAATAGCGGAAAGAACACCGGGGAGCTGTTTTTT.

The chain has TRBV2 and TRBJ1-5; D is undetermined. Per germline, CDR1 SNHLY and CDR2 FYNNEI. The CDR3 extends over 16 amino acids. Trimming cost V 6 bases and J 1 base, with 16 bases left between them. For the CDR3, the DNA is TGTGCCAGCAGCCCCGAGTCGTTGGGAAGCAATCAGCCCCAGCATTTT. Its translation is CASSPESLGSNQPQHF.

This clonotype has a count of ten or more. This chain links TRBV27 with TRBJ2-1; 7 bases agree with TRBD1. This CDR3 contains 19 residues. The germline gives CDR1 MNHEY, CDR2 SMNVEV (reference sequence). With V trimmed by 3 bases and J by 4 bases, 18 bases remained unmatched. CDR3 region: CASSFGAPHGTETYNEQFF. In DNA, the CDR3 is TGTGCCAGCAGTTTTGGGGCACCCCACGGGACAGAAACTTACAATGAGCAGTTCTTC.

This clonotype was counted many times. This CDR3 reads CASSRILAEGGEQFF. CDR3 DNA: TGTGCCAGCAGCCGAATACTAGCGGAGGGGGGTGAGCAGTTCTTC. The chain recombines TRBV6-2 or TRBV6-3 with TRBJ2-1; 8 nucleotides align to TRBD2. The CDR3 runs 15 residues. Germline-derived CDR1 and CDR2 are MNHEY and SVGEGT. V was clipped by 6 bases and J by 9 bases; unmatched bases: 13.

This clonotype appeared many times. CDR3 loop: CASSLGLGDYGAEQYF. CDR3 DNA sequence: TGTGCCAGCAGCTTAGGGTTGGGGGACTACGGGGCCGAGCAGTACTTC. The chain combines TRBV7-2 with TRBJ2-7; 7 bases agree with TRBD2. Trimming cost V 1 base and J 6 bases; bases outside gene matches: 12. The CDR3 loop spans 16 amino acids. Germline lookup yields CDR1 SGHTA and CDR2 FQGNSA. Supplemented by reference TRBV7-2 and TRBJ2-7, the full variable domain reads GAGVSQSPSNKVTEKGKDVELRCDPISGHTALYWYRQSLGQGLEFLIYFQGNSAPDKSGLPSDRFSAERTGGSVSTLTIQRTQQEDSAVYLCASSLGLGDYGAEQYFGPGTRLTVT.

This clonotype occurred many times. The chain links TRBV20-1 to TRBJ2-7; D gene uncertain. Germline CDR1 is DFQATT and CDR2 is SNEGSKA (reference sequence). V was trimmed by 0 bases and J by 1 base, leaving 7 bases between them. This CDR3 comprises 13 residues. The CDR3 here is CSARDLGSYEQYF. The CDR3 DNA follows: TGCAGTGCTAGAGATTTGGGGTCCTACGAGCAGTACTTC.

V and J are TRBV6-5 and TRBJ1-6; D remains ambiguous. V was trimmed by 4 bases and J by 16 bases, leaving 11 bases between them. The CDR3 is 11 residues long. Germline V gives CDR1 MNHEY, CDR2 SVGAGI. The CDR3 DNA reads as TGTGCCAGCAGTTCCGGAGCATCTCTCCACTTT. Its protein is CASSSGASLHF.

A word on this clonotype: At one end the junction does not follow the germline gene, possibly because of a read error. The V gene is TRBV16, the J gene TRBJ1-2; TRBD1 matches at 7 bases. The CDR3 runs to 15 residues. Germline lookup yields CDR1 KGHSY and CDR2 FQNENV. The CDR3 DNA reads as TGTGCCAGCAGCCAATCTCTGGCGGGAGGAGGGGGCTGCACCTTC. It translates to CASSQSLAGGGGCTF.

Ten or more counts support this clonotype. The chain couples TRBV12-3 or TRBV12-4 to TRBJ2-7, with D perhaps TRBD1 (6 bases). The CDR3 consists of 15 residues. With 6 bases removed from V and 2 bases from J, the gap between germline ends came to 17 bases. The CDR3 here is CASSRRRTEAYEQYF. CDR3 DNA: TGTGCCAGCAGCCGGAGGAGGACAGAAGCCTACGAGCAGTACTTC.

This clonotype occurred many times. The chain has TRBV5-1 and TRBJ2-1; the match to TRBD2 covers 8 bases. V shed 8 bases and J 0 bases; nucleotides not matched to a gene: 16. The germline CDR1 and CDR2 sequences are SGHRS and YFSETQ. The CDR3 length is 18 residues. The CDR3: CARGAGTRGPHSYNEQFF. The CDR3 DNA is TGCGCCAGGGGGGCCGGGACTAGGGGACCACACTCCTACAATGAGCAGTTCTTC.

The sample holds many counts of this clonotype. The CDR3 DNA is TGTGCCAGCAGTCTAACCGGGACATCCGATTCCGGCAATCAGCCCCAGCATTTT. Protein product: CASSLTGTSDSGNQPQHF. This chain uses TRBV6-6 with TRBJ1-5, with D possibly matching TRBD1 (6 bases). The CDR3 length is 18 residues. CDR1 MNHNY and CDR2 SVGAGI come from the germline V gene (reference sequence). V was shortened by 5 bases and J by 2 bases, with 22 bases between the two germline ends.

This clonotype was observed many times. The rearrangement links TRBV4-3 to TRBJ1-4; 10 bases fit TRBD1. Germline-derived CDR1 and CDR2 are LGHNA and YSLEER. The CDR3 is 16 residues long. V trimming: 1 base; J trimming: 8 bases; junction bases outside the gene matches: 7. CDR3 sequence (DNA): TGCGCCAGCAGCCAAGTCCAGGGACAGGGGAACGAAAAACTGTTTTTT. Translated: CASSQVQGQGNEKLFF.

This rearrangement joins TRBV4-2 to TRBJ2-3; 7 nucleotides line up with TRBD2. The CDR3 has 17 amino acids. V shed 3 bases and J 3 bases; nucleotides not matched to a gene: 12. Germline V gives CDR1 LGHNA, CDR2 YNFKEQ. As DNA, the CDR3 is TGTGCCAGCAGCCAGCTACGGGGGAGCGGGGAAACAGATACGCAGTATTTT. Its translation is CASSQLRGSGETDTQYF.